These 32 T cell receptor beta chains originate from one sample sequenced in a study of cytomegalovirus exposure and HLA in healthy donors. The PCR employed 60 Vbeta primers together with 13 Jbeta primers. Profiling relied on immunoSEQ multiplex PCR, and the TCRdb table lists in-frame clones only, not all of them. The sample comprises 150,000 to 200,000 clones, 80% to 85% of which are singletons, and less than 1.1% rests with the top ten. Sequences were obtained from PBMCs. These receptors all come from a woman aged 40 to 55 in good health and CMV-seronegative.

This chain links TRBV28 with TRBJ2-7, with 8 bases matching TRBD2. The CDR3 sequence is 14 residues long. Trimming cost V 4 bases and J 3 bases; bases outside gene matches: 5. The germline gives CDR1 MDHEN, CDR2 SYDVKM. The CDR3 here is CASSSPGTSYEQYV. The DNA for the CDR3 is TGTGCCAGCAGTTCCCCCGGGACTAGCTACGAGCAGTACGTC.

This clone was seen more than once but under ten times. The gene calls are TRBV10-3 and TRBJ1-2; no firm D call. The V and J ends lost 6 bases and 1 base respectively, with 9 bases between them. CDR1 is ENHRY, CDR2 SYGVKD, per germline. The length of the CDR3 is 13 residues. The CDR3: CAISSRVNYGYTF. The CDR3 bases are TGTGCCATCAGCAGTCGTGTTAACTATGGCTACACCTTC.

The chain employs TRBV7-9 and TRBJ2-1; TRBD2 matches at 14 bases. V was pared by 5 bases and J by 5 bases, with 5 bases of the junction left unmatched. Germline values: CDR1 SEHNR, CDR2 FQNEAQ (reference sequence). The CDR3 loop spans 16 amino acids. CDR3 protein: CASSPGLAGVHNEQFF. CDR3 coding DNA: TGTGCCAGCAGCCCGGGACTAGCGGGGGTTCACAATGAGCAGTTCTTC.

The V call is TRBV27, the J call TRBJ2-5, with D possibly TRBD1 on 6 matching bases. The CDR3 covers 16 residues. The germline V gene encodes CDR1 MNHEY and CDR2 SMNVEV (reference sequence). The germline V and J ends were trimmed by 5 bases and 1 base, with 17 bases remaining between them. CDR3 protein: CASSGGPRGAQETQYF. The CDR3 DNA reads TGTGCCAGCAGTGGGGGCCCTAGAGGGGCCCAAGAGACCCAGTACTTC.

The V call is TRBV7-2, the J call TRBJ2-7; TRBD2 matches 14 bases. V lost 5 bases, J lost 0 bases, and 9 bases stayed unmatched. The CDR3 contains 18 residues. Germline V gives CDR1 SGHTA, CDR2 FQGNSA. CDR3 in DNA: TGTGCCAGCAGCGTGGGCGGACTAGCGGGAGGCAGCTCCTACGAGCAGTACGTC. This encodes CASSVGGLAGGSSYEQYV.

The chain combines TRBV9 with TRBJ2-7, with 8 bases identical to TRBD1. Germline CDR1 is SGDLS and CDR2 is YYNGEE. The V gene end was trimmed by 1 base and the J gene end by 0 bases; junction bases not matched to a gene: 0. This CDR3 spans 14 amino acids. The CDR3 DNA follows: TGTGCCAGCAGCGTACAGGGGGCCTCCTACGAGCAGTACTTC. Its protein is CASSVQGASYEQYF.

The chain links TRBV7-3 to TRBJ2-7; 7 bases align to TRBD2. Germline lookup yields CDR1 SGHTA and CDR2 FQGTGA. The CDR3 runs to 14 residues. V was clipped by 4 bases and J by 5 bases; unmatched bases: 8. The DNA for the CDR3 is TGTGCCAGCAGCTCCCAAGCGGGATGGAACGAGCAGTACTTC. Residues: CASSSQAGWNEQYF.

The chain recombines TRBV27 with TRBJ2-1, with 7 nucleotides matching TRBD1. The CDR3 covers 15 residues. Germline CDR1 reads MNHEY; CDR2 reads SMNVEV (reference sequence). The V gene end was trimmed by 7 bases and the J gene end by 7 bases; junction bases not matched to a gene: 13. CDR3 region: CASTQTRDSLNEQFF. The CDR3 nucleotides are TGTGCCAGCACTCAAACCCGGGACAGCCTTAATGAGCAGTTCTTC.

This sequence joins TRBV5-1 and TRBJ1-1; D gene ambiguous. CDR1 and CDR2 from the germline V gene are SGHRS and YFSETQ. V shed 7 bases and J shed 2 bases, with 15 bases lying between them. The CDR3 runs to 14 residues. Written as DNA, the CDR3 is TGCGCCAGCTCGCGGGATTCGATTAACACTGAAGCTTTCTTT. It encodes CASSRDSINTEAFF.

The count of this clone is one. The chain has TRBV5-1 and TRBJ2-1, with TRBD2 identical over 7 bases. The germline V gene has CDR1 SGHRS and CDR2 YFSETQ. CDR3 size: 15 residues. Trimming cost V 0 bases and J 5 bases; bases outside gene matches: 5. The DNA of the CDR3 is TGCGCCAGCAGCTTGGCGGGGACTACTCACAATGAGCAGTTCTTC. Its protein is CASSLAGTTHNEQFF.

This clone came up a few times. This sequence joins TRBV4-3 and TRBJ2-7; 9 bases are a match to TRBD2. This CDR3 region has 18 residues. V shed 1 base and J 5 bases; nucleotides not matched to a gene: 15. Germline CDR1 and CDR2: LGHNA and YSLEER. CDR3 sequence (DNA): TGCGCCAGCAGCCAAGGAACCAGACTAGCGGAGGGGGGGAACGAGCAGTACGTC. Translated, it gives CASSQGTRLAEGGNEQYV.

The V gene is TRBV6-5, the J gene TRBJ1-5, with TRBD1 as a possible D gene (5 bases). The CDR3 has 14 amino acids. Trimming cost V 4 bases and J 3 bases, with 10 bases left between them. Germline CDR1 is MNHEY and CDR2 is SVGAGI. CDR3 nucleotides: TGTGCCAGCAGTTTCCCAGGGATCAATCAGCCCCAGCATTTT. It codes for CASSFPGINQPQHF.

The chain carries TRBV5-5 and TRBJ2-7, with D maybe TRBD1 (6 bases). The CDR3 has 17 residues. Trimming took off 4 bases at V and 4 bases at J, with 24 bases between the two ends. Looked up from germline, CDR1 is SGHKS and CDR2 is YYEKEE (reference sequence). CDR3 region: CASSRGFRGPRDYEQYV. CDR3 nucleotide sequence: TGTGCCAGCAGCCGGGGATTCAGGGGCCCCCGAGATTACGAGCAGTACGTC.

V gene TRBV5-4 combines with J gene TRBJ2-3; the match to TRBD1 covers 9 bases. V was pared by 3 bases and J by 0 bases, with 5 bases of the junction left unmatched. The CDR3 is made up of 16 amino acids. Per germline, CDR1 SGHNT and CDR2 YYREEE (reference sequence). CDR3 amino acids: CASSSPGTGSTDTQYF. Written as DNA, the CDR3 is TGTGCCAGCAGCTCCCCCGGGACAGGGAGCACAGATACGCAGTATTTT.

In this sample, this clone turned up once. J is TRBJ2-3 and V is TRBV9, with 8 bases aligning to TRBD2. V was clipped by 0 bases and J by 0 bases; unmatched bases: 9. The CDR3 loop spans 18 amino acids. CDR1 SGDLS and CDR2 YYNGEE come from the germline V gene. CDR3 amino acids: CASSVGTGGLFSTDTQYF. CDR3 coding DNA: TGTGCCAGCAGCGTAGGAACGGGAGGGCTATTTAGCACAGATACGCAGTATTTT.

The CDR3 here is CAWSPGQNNSPLHF. The CDR3 DNA reads TGTGCCTGGAGTCCGGGACAGAATAATTCACCCCTCCACTTT. The rearrangement uses TRBV30 and TRBJ1-6, with 7 positions matching TRBD1. The CDR3 is 14 residues long. Germline CDR1 reads GTSNPN; CDR2 reads SVGIG (reference sequence). The ends lost 2 bases at V and 5 bases at J; junction bases unmatched: 3.

This rearrangement joins TRBV4-1 to TRBJ1-3; 8 bases are a match to TRBD1. Per the germline V gene, CDR1 is MGHRA and CDR2 is YSYEKL. CDR3 length: 19 residues. The trim removed 0 bases at V and 0 bases at J, leaving 10 bases unmatched. CDR3 coding DNA: TGCGCCAGCAGCCAAGATCCGGACAGGGAACTTCTCTCTGGAAACACCATATATTTT. Translated: CASSQDPDRELLSGNTIYF.

The chain recombines TRBV19 with TRBJ1-1; 7 bases map to TRBD1. With 5 bases clipped from V and 6 bases from J, the junction kept 12 bases outside the gene matches. Germline CDR1 is LNHDA and CDR2 is SQIVND (reference sequence). This CDR3 is built from 15 residues. The CDR3 bases are TGTGCCAGTAGTTTACAGACACAGGGGACGTCTGAAGCTTTCTTT. Translation gives CASSLQTQGTSEAFF.

The chain couples TRBV19 to TRBJ2-2, with 7 bases lining up with TRBD2. CDR3 length: 15 amino acids. The germline V gene has CDR1 LNHDA and CDR2 SQIVND (reference sequence). The V segment lost 5 bases and the J segment 2 bases; nucleotides outside the gene matches: 5. The CDR3: CASSFRDYNTGELFF. As DNA, the CDR3 is TGTGCCAGTAGTTTCCGGGACTACAACACCGGGGAGCTGTTTTTT.

This chain joins TRBV11-3 and TRBJ2-1, with no clear D. CDR1 and CDR2 from the germline V gene are SGHNT and YENEEA. Between the trimmed V and J ends, which lost 3 bases and 8 bases, there was a span of 11 bases. The CDR3 runs 13 residues. The CDR3 spells CASSLGFKDEQFF. Here the CDR3 DNA reads TGTGCCAGCAGCTTGGGCTTTAAGGATGAGCAGTTCTTC.

V usage is TRBV18 and J usage is TRBJ2-7; 10 bases match TRBD2. The CDR3 sequence is 16 residues long. Looked up from germline, CDR1 is KGHSH and CDR2 is LQKENI. Trimming at V came to 4 bases and at J to 2 bases, leaving 8 bases not matched to a gene. The CDR3 bases are TGTGCCAGCTCACTCGGACTAGCGGTCGGGACCTACGAGCAGTACTTC. Encoded protein: CASSLGLAVGTYEQYF.

The J gene is TRBJ1-3, the V gene TRBV30; 8 nucleotides agree with TRBD1. The CDR3 is 17 amino acids. Looked up from germline, CDR1 is GTSNPN and CDR2 is SVGIG (reference sequence). V lost 2 bases, J lost 4 bases, and 13 bases stayed unmatched. The CDR3 protein is CAWSTSFGQGYGNTIYF. In DNA, the CDR3 is TGTGCCTGGAGTACGAGTTTTGGACAGGGATACGGAAACACCATATATTTT.

This sequence joins TRBV11-3 and TRBJ2-1; 11 bases map to TRBD2. This CDR3 has 20 amino acids. V was pared by 4 bases and J by 8 bases, with 22 bases of the junction left unmatched. CDR1 is SGHNT and CDR2 is YENEEA in the germline V gene. Here the CDR3 DNA reads TGTGCCAGCAGCTCCTACTACCCCGCCTCACGACTACTAGCGGGAGATGAGCAGTTCTTC. It specifies CASSSYYPASRLLAGDEQFF. Based on the CDR3 plus reference TRBV11-3 and TRBJ2-1, the full variable domain is EAGVVQSPRYKIIEKKQPVAFWCNPISGHNTLYWYLQNLGQGPELLIRYENEEAVDDSQLPKDRFSAERLKGVDSTLKIQPAELGDSAVYLCASSSYYPASRLLAGDEQFFGPGTRLTVL.

The J gene is TRBJ1-4, the V gene TRBV6-5; 8 nucleotides line up with TRBD1. The CDR3 is 15 amino acids. V gave up 6 bases and J gave up 6 bases; unmatched junction bases: 9. Per the germline V gene, CDR1 is MNHEY and CDR2 is SVGAGI. Written as DNA, the CDR3 is TGTGCCAGCAGCGCCGGACAGGGTAGGGATGAAAAACTGTTTTTT. It translates to CASSAGQGRDEKLFF.

The genes are TRBV11-3 and TRBJ2-2; TRBD2 is a possible D gene (5 bases). Germline CDR1 is SGHNT and CDR2 is YENEEA. This CDR3 comprises 15 residues. Trimming took 0 bases from V and 7 from J, leaving 12 bases between them. The CDR3 coding sequence is TGTGCCAGCAGCTTAGATGGGAGAGATGGCGGGGAGCTGTTTTTT. Encoded protein: CASSLDGRDGGELFF.

This sequence joins TRBV21-1 and TRBJ2-3; the table assigns TRBD1, which was not confirmed against the DNA. TRBV21-1 is designated a pseudogene. The CDR3 has 15 residues. CDR3 sequence reads: CASSHDREVTDTQYF. CDR3 in DNA: TGTGCCAGCAGCCACGACAGGGAAGTGACAGATACGCAGTATTTT.

The gene calls are TRBV4-3 and TRBJ1-1, with 8 bases matching TRBD1. The length of the CDR3 is 15 residues. CDR1 LGHNA and CDR2 YSLEER come from the germline V gene. V dropped 0 bases and J dropped 6; count of bases not matched to a gene: 6. The CDR3 DNA reads TGCGCCAGCAGCCAAGAGGCACAGGGGGTGGCTGAAGCTTTCTTT. Translation gives CASSQEAQGVAEAFF.

V and J are TRBV7-2 and TRBJ1-3; D might be TRBD1 (6 bases). V was shortened by 6 bases and J by 3 bases, with 12 bases between the two germline ends. In germline, CDR1 is SGHTA, CDR2 FQGNSA. The length of the CDR3 is 14 residues. This chain's CDR3 is CASSRGGVGNTIYF. Here the CDR3 DNA reads TGTGCCAGCAGTCGAGGGGGTGTTGGAAACACCATATATTTT. Using reference TRBV7-2 and TRBJ1-3 for the parts outside the CDR3, the full variable domain is GAGVSQSPSNKVTEKGKDVELRCDPISGHTALYWYRQSLGQGLEFLIYFQGNSAPDKSGLPSDRFSAERTGGSVSTLTIQRTQQEDSAVYLCASSRGGVGNTIYFGEGSWLTVV.

This clone was seen more than once but under ten times. In DNA, the CDR3 is TGTGCCAGCAGCGTTGGGACAGTATCAGAGACCCAGTACTTC. Translation: CASSVGTVSETQYF. This rearrangement joins TRBV9 to TRBJ2-5; 7 bases map to TRBD1. J lost 4 bases, V lost 2 bases, and 5 bases had no gene match. Germline assignment: CDR1 SGDLS and CDR2 YYNGEE. The length of the CDR3 is 14 residues.

The chain links TRBV7-2 to TRBJ2-1; D might be TRBD2 (6 bases). Per the germline V gene, CDR1 is SGHTA and CDR2 is FQGNSA. The CDR3 spans 15 residues. Trimming left V 5 bases short and J 9 bases short, with 20 bases between. CDR3 sequence: CASSPGVRMEVEQFF. The CDR3 DNA follows: TGTGCCAGCAGCCCGGGGGTACGGATGGAGGTTGAGCAGTTCTTC.

The chain joins TRBV10-3 to TRBJ2-7; D perhaps matches TRBD2 (6 bases). The germline gives CDR1 ENHRY, CDR2 SYGVKD. The CDR3 length is 14 residues. Trimming removed 2 bases from V and 5 bases from J, with 13 bases in between. In DNA, the CDR3 is TGTGCCATCAGTGAGGTGGGGGGACCGGACGAGCAGTACGTC. Protein sequence: CAISEVGGPDEQYV.

The chain couples TRBV19 to TRBJ2-6; 7 nucleotides align to TRBD1. The length of the CDR3 is 16 residues. V was pared by 3 bases and J by 4 bases, with 6 bases of the junction left unmatched. Germline V CDR1 and CDR2: LNHDA, SQIVND (reference sequence). The CDR3 DNA follows: TGTGCCAGTAGTATCGGCAGGGGGATCGGGGCCAACGTCCTGACTTTC. Translation: CASSIGRGIGANVLTF.